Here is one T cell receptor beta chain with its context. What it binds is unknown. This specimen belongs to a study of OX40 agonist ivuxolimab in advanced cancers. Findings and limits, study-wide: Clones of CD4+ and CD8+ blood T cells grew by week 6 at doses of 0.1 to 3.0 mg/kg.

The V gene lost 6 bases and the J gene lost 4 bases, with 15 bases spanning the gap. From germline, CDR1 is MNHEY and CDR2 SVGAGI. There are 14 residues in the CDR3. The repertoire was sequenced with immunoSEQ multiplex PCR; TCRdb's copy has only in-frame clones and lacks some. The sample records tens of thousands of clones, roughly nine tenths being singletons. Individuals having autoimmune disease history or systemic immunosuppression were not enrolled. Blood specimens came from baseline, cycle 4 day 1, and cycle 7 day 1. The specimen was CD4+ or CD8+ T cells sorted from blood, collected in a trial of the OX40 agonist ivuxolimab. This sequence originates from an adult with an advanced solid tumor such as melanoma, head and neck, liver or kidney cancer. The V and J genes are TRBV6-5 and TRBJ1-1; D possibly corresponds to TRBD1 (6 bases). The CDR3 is CASSQGTLGTEAFF. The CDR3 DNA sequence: TGTGCCAGCAGCCAGGGGACGTTGGGCACTGAAGCTTTCTTT.